The rows below give T cell receptor beta chains drawn from one sample of a study of blood T cells in healthy people across ages. MiXCR, run by TCRdb on the 5' RACE reads, gives a single entry per CDR3 protein. This table holds around 990,000 distinct CDR3 sequences, roughly two fifths found once. The source material was blood. These receptors all come from a man in his late teens or twenties in good health. The CDR3 runs from the conserved cysteine through the conserved F or W. The D gene is left open where the match is weak. The listing skips clone size in some rows; elsewhere it reads once, few, many or a size class.

J	D	size	V	DNA	CDR3
TRBJ1-2	.	.	TRBV7-9	TGTGCCAGCAGCCCGCCAACAAGGGCAGCGAACGATGGCTACACCTTC	CASSPPTRAANDGYTF
TRBJ1-1	TRBD1	.	TRBV19	TGTGCCAGTAGTATGGAATATACAGGGGTCGGGGCTGAAGCTTTCTTT	CASSMEYTGVGAEAFF
TRBJ1-2	.	.	TRBV20-1	TGCAGTGCTAGAGTGAGGCTTCGGGGGCTTTACTATGGCTACACCTTC	CSARVRLRGLYYGYTF
TRBJ1-1	.	.	TRBV29-1	TGCAGCGTTGAAGATCGGACAGAAATCATGAACACTGAAGCTTTCTTT	CSVEDRTEIMNTEAFF
TRBJ1-2	TRBD1	.	TRBV4-3	TGCGCCAGCAGCCAAGAAGGGGGACAGACAAACTATGGCTACACCTTC	CASSQEGGQTNYGYTF
TRBJ2-5	.	.	TRBV4-3	TGCGCCAGCAGCCTGAACGATGACAGAAGAGAGACCCAGTACTTC	CASSLNDDRRETQYF
TRBJ2-7	.	few	TRBV7-9	TGTGCCAGCAGCTTAGCGGGGGTGTACAATGAGCAGTACTTC	CASSLAGVYNEQYF
TRBJ2-6	.	.	TRBV27	TGTGCCAGCAGTTTTCTTGGGGACTTGTTGCCTGGGGCCAACGTCCTGACTTTC	CASSFLGDLLPGANVLTF
TRBJ2-7	TRBD2	.	TRBV6-1	TGTGCCAGCAGTGAAACACTAGCGGGGCGAGCCTACGAGCAGTACTTC	CASSETLAGRAYEQYF
TRBJ2-1	TRBD2	few	TRBV7-2	TGTGCCAGCAGCTTAGTAGCGGGGCGATTGAGGAATGAGCAGTTCTTC	CASSLVAGRLRNEQFF
TRBJ1-4	.	few	TRBV12-3/TRBV12-4	TGTGCCAGCAGCCAAGGGTATGAAAAACTGTTTTTT	CASSQGYEKLFF
TRBJ2-5	TRBD2	few	TRBV12-3/TRBV12-4	TGTGCCAGCAGTTTTTCTAGCGGGGGACTAAAAGAGACCCAGTACTTC	CASSFSSGGLKETQYF
TRBJ2-3	.	.	TRBV29-1	TGCAGCGTTAGTGACACAGATACGCAGTATTTT	CSVSDTDTQYF
TRBJ1-2	.	.	TRBV3-1	TGTGCCAGCAGCCCCTTGGGGGAACAATCTGGCTACACCTTC	CASSPLGEQSGYTF
TRBJ1-4	.	few	TRBV18	TGTGCCAGCTCCCCGAGGGGGACTAATGAAAAACTGTTTTTT	CASSPRGTNEKLFF
TRBJ2-2	.	few	TRBV20-1	TGCAGTGCTAGAGATTCTCGGGGACCGAACACCGGGGAGCTGTTTTTT	CSARDSRGPNTGELFF
TRBJ2-3	.	.	TRBV4-2	TGTGCCAGCAGCCAAGAAGATGGTAGCCGCGCAGATACGCAGTATTTT	CASSQEDGSRADTQYF
TRBJ2-7	.	few	TRBV4-1	TGCGCCAGCAGCCAAATCCGGACAGACTCCTACGAGCAGTACTTC	CASSQIRTDSYEQYF
TRBJ1-2	.	few	TRBV20-1	TGCAGTGCTACCGGAACAGGGATCGGAATTGGCTACACCTTC	CSATGTGIGIGYTF
TRBJ2-3	TRBD2	.	TRBV4-2	TGTGCCAGCAGCCAAGATCAGGCAGCGGGGAGCACAGATACGCAGTATTTT	CASSQDQAAGSTDTQYF
TRBJ1-2	.	.	TRBV5-1	TGCGCCAGCAGCTTGTTGCAGGGAATGGATGGCTACACCTTC	CASSLLQGMDGYTF
TRBJ2-3	TRBD2	.	TRBV4-3	TGCGCCAGCAGCCAAGATATCGGAGCGGGGGGCGCAGATACGCAGTATTTT	CASSQDIGAGGADTQYF
TRBJ2-1	.	.	TRBV18	TGTGCCAGCTCACCACCGACTTTCTCCTACAATGAGCAGTTCTTC	CASSPPTFSYNEQFF
TRBJ1-4	.	.	TRBV7-9	TGTGCCAGCAGCCCGGCGGGGGGCTTTATCTCTAATGAAAAACTGTTTTTT	CASSPAGGFISNEKLFF
TRBJ2-1	TRBD2	.	TRBV7-6	TGTGCCAGCAGCTTATTCCGGCGGGGGGTGTCCTGCAATGAGCAGTTCTTC	CASSLFRRGVSCNEQFF
TRBJ2-5	.	few	TRBV7-2	TGTGCCAGCAGCCGCGCAGTAACGGGCGAGACCCAGTACTTC	CASSRAVTGETQYF
TRBJ2-3	TRBD1	.	TRBV27	TGTGCCAGCAGTTTCCCGCCGACAGGGGCTAGCACAGATACGCAGTATTTT	CASSFPPTGASTDTQYF
TRBJ1-1	TRBD1	.	TRBV12-3/TRBV12-4	TGTGCCAGCAGTCAGCGACAGGGGGCGACGGCTTTCTTT	CASSQRQGATAFF
TRBJ1-1	.	many	TRBV5-5	TGTGCCAGCAGCTCAGGACACCCAACTGAAGCTTTCTTT	CASSSGHPTEAFF
TRBJ2-5	.	few	TRBV7-2	TGTGCCAGCAGTTACTTTTTTGAGACCCAGTACTTC	CASSYFFETQYF
TRBJ1-5	.	.	TRBV27	TGTGCCAGCAGCCCTCTACAGGGCGTTGTTAACAATCAGCCCCAGCATTTT	CASSPLQGVVNNQPQHF
TRBJ1-1	TRBD1	few	TRBV29-1	TGCAGCGTACCCGACAGGGGACGGCCTGAAGCTTTCTTT	CSVPDRGRPEAFF
TRBJ2-3	.	.	TRBV20-1	TGCAGTGCTAGGGACCGGGCCCGTACAGATACGCAGTATTTT	CSARDRARTDTQYF
TRBJ2-7	.	.	TRBV20-1	TGCAGTGGACGACTCGACCAGAAGCAGTACTTC	CSGRLDQKQYF
TRBJ1-2	.	.	TRBV5-1	TGCGCCAGCAGCCGAGATGATGCCTATGGCTACACCTTC	CASSRDDAYGYTF
TRBJ1-6	.	few	TRBV14	TGTGCCAGCAGCGACCTAGTCAGCTCCTATAATTCACCCCTCCACTTT	CASSDLVSSYNSPLHF
TRBJ1-2	.	once	TRBV6-2/TRBV6-3	TGTGCCAGCAGTTATTCTGGTGGCTGCACCTTC	CASSYSGGCTF
TRBJ2-1	TRBD1	.	TRBV19	TGTGCCAGCGGTAGTAGGGACAGCTACAATGAGCAGTTCTTC	CASGSRDSYNEQFF
TRBJ1-4	.	.	TRBV2	TGTGCCAGCAGTGAAGTTTTGGGAGGGCAGAAACTGTTTTTT	CASSEVLGGQKLFF
TRBJ2-3	.	.	TRBV20-1	TGCAGTGCTAGAGGGGGAGATTCTAGCACAGATACGCAGTATTTT	CSARGGDSSTDTQYF
TRBJ1-2	TRBD1	many	TRBV12-3/TRBV12-4	TGTGCCAGCAGTCGGACAGGGGCTTTCTATGGCTACACCTTC	CASSRTGAFYGYTF
TRBJ2-3	.	.	TRBV12-3/TRBV12-4	TGTGCCAGCAGTTGGACGGGGGGCACGCAGTATTTT	CASSWTGGTQYF
TRBJ1-1	TRBD1	.	TRBV20-1	TGCAGTGCTAGAGACGCCGGGACAGGGGTCACTGAAGCTTTCTTT	CSARDAGTGVTEAFF
TRBJ1-3	.	few	TRBV12-3/TRBV12-4	TGTGCCAGCAGTTTCGGGCAATCTGGAAACACCATATATTTT	CASSFGQSGNTIYF
TRBJ2-5	TRBD2	few	TRBV20-1	TGCAGTGCCAAACTAGCGGGGATAGAGACCCAGTACTTC	CSAKLAGIETQYF
TRBJ1-2	.	.	TRBV20-1	TGCAGTGCTAGAGCGAGAGCGGGCGGCTACACCTTC	CSARARAGGYTF
TRBJ2-1	.	few	TRBV6-2/TRBV6-3	TGTGCCAGCAGTTATGGACAGCTAAACAATGAGCAGTTCTTC	CASSYGQLNNEQFF
TRBJ2-5	.	.	TRBV4-2	TGTGCCAGCAGCCAAGATTTGCGGAGCCTACAAGAGACCCAGTACTTC	CASSQDLRSLQETQYF
TRBJ1-2	.	few	TRBV15	TGTGCCACCAGTGAGGGTAACTATGGCTACACCTTC	CATSEGNYGYTF
TRBJ2-3	TRBD1	.	TRBV14	TGTGCCAGCAGCCCCTTATCGGGACAGGGTCTCGATACGCAGTATTTT	CASSPLSGQGLDTQYF
TRBJ2-3	.	few	TRBV7-2	TGTGCCAGCAAGGCGGGGCCGGGAGATACGCAGTATTTT	CASKAGPGDTQYF
TRBJ1-5	TRBD1	.	TRBV19	TGTGCCAGTAGCGTACAGGGGACGAGCAATCAGCCCCAGCATTTT	CASSVQGTSNQPQHF
TRBJ2-3	.	few	TRBV4-1	TGCGCCAGCAGCGCCCTGGCGGCGAGCACAGATACGCAGTATTTT	CASSALAASTDTQYF
TRBJ1-6	.	few	TRBV20-1	TGCAGTGCTGGAAGACAGAATTCACCCCTCCACTTT	CSAGRQNSPLHF